The 31 T cell receptor beta chains in this list originate from one sample, sequenced in a study of HIV-infected patients and healthy controls. Antiretroviral therapy had run roughly three months, about 14 weeks, before follow-up blood collection. No cell fractionation was done, so the repertoire covers all unsorted peripheral blood T cells. Reverse transcription used roughly 450 ng RNA and constant-region primers for alpha and beta. Separate chain-specific third strand synthesis with multiplexing indices produced the alpha and beta libraries. TCRdb re-called the 5' RACE reads through MiXCR, storing one row per CDR3 protein. The profile covers 8,100 or so distinct CDR3 sequences, with over 6.5% appearing a single time and roughly a fifth taken by the ten largest. The source was blood, collected during antiretroviral therapy. These receptors all come from an adult with HIV infection.

Ten or more counts support this clonotype. This beta chain was picked up by a library intended for alpha chains and is off target, so its count carries little meaning. The chain carries TRBV5-1 and TRBJ2-3; D gene ambiguous. The V end was cut by 2 bases, the J end by 5 bases, with 3 bases between. The CDR3 contains 11 residues. The germline CDR1 and CDR2 sequences are SGHRS and YFSETQ. The CDR3 DNA follows: TGCGCCAGCAGCTTACGAGATACGCAGTATTTT. Protein sequence: CASSLRDTQYF.

This clonotype came up many times. Within a library made for alpha chains, this beta chain is off target, and its count is uninformative. This chain joins TRBV12-3 or TRBV12-4 and TRBJ2-5; 10 bases fit TRBD2. V shed 2 bases, J shed 4 bases, and the junction held 7 bases outside the gene matches. The CDR3 is made up of 16 amino acids. CDR3 nucleotide sequence: TGTGCCAGCAGTTTACAGCGGGGGGGCGGGGGAGAGACCCAGTACTTC. Translating it yields CASSLQRGGGGETQYF.

This clonotype is termed medium-sized. Found in a library prepared for alpha chains, this beta chain is an off-target read, and its abundance has little meaning. V gene TRBV6-1 combines with J gene TRBJ2-5; D not certain. V lost 6 bases and J 1 base, leaving 6 bases between the germline ends. The CDR3 runs to 12 residues. From germline, CDR1 is MNHNS and CDR2 SASEGT. CDR3 nucleotides: TGTGCCAGCAGCGCAAGCCAAGAGACCCAGTACTTC. Amino acids: CASSASQETQYF.

This clonotype is labeled as medium-sized. This beta chain came through as a stray read in a library set up for alpha chains, and its size says little. CDR3 sequence reads: CASSPALSYEQYF. CDR3 bases: TGTGCCAGCAGTCCAGCGCTTTCTTACGAGCAGTACTTC. This chain links TRBV28 with TRBJ2-7, with D unclear. This CDR3 comprises 13 residues. Trimming left V 5 bases short and J 4 bases short, with 12 bases between. The germline gives CDR1 MDHEN, CDR2 SYDVKM.

By proportion, this clonotype is medium-sized. This beta chain was picked up by a library intended for alpha chains and is off target, so its count carries little meaning. V and J are TRBV29-1 and TRBJ2-1; D is unclear. The CDR3 loop spans 11 amino acids. Germline lookup yields CDR1 SQVTM and CDR2 ANQGSEA. The ends were cut back, 8 bases at V and 6 bases at J, with 11 bases in the middle. The CDR3 loop reads CSPVVANEQFF. The CDR3 DNA sequence: TGCAGCCCCGTAGTAGCCAATGAGCAGTTCTTC.

This clonotype is classed as large (0.1 to 1%). This beta chain is a stray read from a library made for alpha chains; its abundance is not meaningful. The chain links TRBV6-5 to TRBJ2-1; 10 bases match TRBD2. The CDR3 length is 15 residues. Germline values: CDR1 MNHEY, CDR2 SVGAGI. The trim removed 2 bases at V and 9 bases at J, leaving 7 bases unmatched. The CDR3 DNA is TGTGCCAGCAGTTACGCCGCTAGCGGGAGAAGTGAGCAGTTCTTC. Translating it yields CASSYAASGRSEQFF.

There are many counts of this clonotype. This beta chain came through as a stray read in a library set up for alpha chains, and its size says little. This chain uses TRBV28 with TRBJ2-7; D is unclear. Germline CDR1 MDHEN, CDR2 SYDVKM. With 8 bases removed from V and 7 bases from J, the gap between germline ends came to 21 bases. The CDR3 is made up of 14 amino acids. DNA of the CDR3: TGTGCCAGCGTTACATCTGGTGTTTTGGGTGAGCAGTACTTC. Translation: CASVTSGVLGEQYF.

This clonotype appeared many times. As an off-target read in a library built for alpha chains, this beta chain has a frequency of little significance. The chain combines TRBV30 with TRBJ2-3; 10 positions agree with TRBD2. In germline, CDR1 is GTSNPN, CDR2 SVGIG (reference sequence). CDR3 length: 13 residues. V gave up 4 bases and J gave up 8 bases; unmatched junction bases: 6. The chain's CDR3 is CAWILAGVGTQYF. The CDR3 nucleotides read TGTGCCTGGATTCTAGCGGGAGTTGGTACGCAGTATTTT.

By frequency in the sample, this clonotype is medium-sized. As an off-target read in a library built for alpha chains, this beta chain has a frequency of little significance. The rearrangement uses TRBV11-3 and TRBJ2-1; weak D call: TRBD1 (5 bases). Deletions cut 5 bases from V and 4 bases from J, with 9 bases between. Germline values: CDR1 SGHNT, CDR2 YENEEA. This CDR3 is 13 amino acids long. CDR3 loop: CASSPDSYNEQFF. DNA for the CDR3: TGTGCCAGCAGCCCTGACAGTTACAATGAGCAGTTCTTC.

At least ten counts were recorded for this clonotype. This beta chain turned up in a library designed for alpha chains; as an off-target read, its abundance says little. This chain joins TRBV7-2 and TRBJ2-3, with TRBD1 identical over 8 bases. The CDR3 extends over 15 amino acids. The J segment lost 4 bases and the V segment lost 1 base, leaving 4 bases of the junction unmatched. Germline CDR1 SGHTA, CDR2 FQGNSA. CDR3 loop: CASSLGGQESDTQYF. CDR3 in DNA: TGTGCCAGCAGCTTAGGGGGACAGGAATCAGATACGCAGTATTTT.

There are many counts of this clonotype. Because this beta chain is a stray read in a library intended to capture alpha chains, its abundance should not be given much weight. The chain links TRBV3-1 to TRBJ2-7; 7 nucleotides match TRBD2. Per the germline V gene, CDR1 is LGHDT and CDR2 is YNNKEL (reference sequence). The CDR3 is 15 residues long. Trimming cost V 1 base and J 0 bases; bases outside gene matches: 3. The CDR3 here is CASSQVSGVSYEQYF. As DNA, the CDR3 is TGTGCCAGCAGCCAAGTCAGCGGGGTCTCCTACGAGCAGTACTTC.

This clonotype was counted many times. Found in a library prepared for alpha chains, this beta chain is an off-target read, and its abundance has little meaning. The chain carries TRBV30 and TRBJ2-2; 8 bases line up with TRBD2. Germline trimming cut 4 bases from V and 1 base from J; bases unmatched to any gene: 8. This CDR3 has 16 amino acids. Germline CDR1 and CDR2: GTSNPN and SVGIG (reference sequence). The CDR3: CAWKSPAGGNTGELFF. The CDR3 region has the DNA TGTGCCTGGAAATCCCCGGCGGGGGGGAACACCGGGGAGCTGTTTTTT.

This clonotype showed up many times. This beta chain was picked up by a library intended for alpha chains and is off target, so its count carries little meaning. The gene calls are TRBV2 and TRBJ2-7, with 7 nucleotides matching TRBD1. This CDR3 comprises 14 residues. CDR1 and CDR2 (germline): SNHLY, FYNNEI. Trimming cost V 6 bases and J 4 bases; bases outside gene matches: 9. CDR3 protein: CASSAGTALYEQYF. In nucleotides, the CDR3 is TGTGCCAGCAGCGCCGGGACAGCGCTTTACGAGCAGTACTTC. The whole variable domain, remainder taken from reference TRBV2 and TRBJ2-7, is EPEVTQTPSHQVTQMGQEVILRCVPISNHLYFYWYRQILGQKVEFLVSFYNNEISEKSEIFDDQFSVERPDGSNFTLKIRSTKLEDSAMYFCASSAGTALYEQYFGPGTRLTVT.

As concerns this clonotype: This beta chain is a stray sequence in a library constructed for alpha chains; its clone size is not meaningful. The V gene is TRBV4-1, the J gene TRBJ2-1; 7 bases align to TRBD2. CDR3 length: 16 residues. V was pared by 0 bases and J by 3 bases, with 5 bases of the junction left unmatched. Germline V gene sequence: CDR1 MGHRA, CDR2 YSYEKL. CDR3 DNA sequence: TGCGCCAGCAGCCAAGACGGCGGACTAGTCTACAATGAGCAGTTCTTC. Encoded protein: CASSQDGGLVYNEQFF.

Only a few counts were recorded for this clonotype. The library was designed around alpha chains, so this beta chain is a stray read whose abundance carries little weight. The chain uses TRBV7-8 and TRBJ2-7, with 7 bases aligning to TRBD2. The V and J ends lost 3 bases and 4 bases, in that order; junction bases with no gene match: 12. The CDR3 runs 16 residues. Germline V gene sequence: CDR1 SGHVS, CDR2 FQNEAQ. Here the CDR3 reads CASSLLAGESVYEQYF. In DNA, the CDR3 is TGTGCCAGCAGCTTGTTGGCGGGGGAGAGCGTATACGAGCAGTACTTC.

This clonotype is medium-sized in the sample. This beta chain is a stray read from a library made for alpha chains; its abundance is not meaningful. V is TRBV6-2 or TRBV6-3 and J is TRBJ2-7; TRBD1 matches at 10 bases. CDR3 length: 15 residues. The ends lost 6 bases at V and 7 bases at J; junction bases unmatched: 12. The V gene's germline CDR1 is MNHEY and CDR2 SVGEGT. The DNA of the CDR3 is TGTGCCAGCAGACCGATAGGACAGGGGGTCGAGGAGCAGTACTTC. It specifies CASRPIGQGVEEQYF.

This clonotype is classed as medium-sized. The library was designed around alpha chains, so this beta chain is a stray read whose abundance carries little weight. This sequence joins TRBV28 and TRBJ2-6; D remains unclear. This CDR3 spans 15 amino acids. V gave up 4 bases and J gave up 1 base, with 8 bases separating them. Germline CDR1 is MDHEN and CDR2 is SYDVKM. The CDR3 region is CASSSLRSGANVLTF. For the CDR3, the DNA is TGTGCCAGCAGTTCGTTAAGATCTGGGGCCAACGTCCTGACTTTC.

This clonotype is labeled medium-sized. Because the library targeted alpha chains, this beta chain is an off-target read whose size means little. This chain joins TRBV11-2 and TRBJ2-3; no clear D. V was shortened by 2 bases and J by 3 bases, with 9 bases between the two germline ends. Germline V gene sequence: CDR1 SGHAT, CDR2 FQNNGV. The CDR3 has 14 residues. The CDR3 sequence: CASSLRRVTDTQYF. CDR3 nucleotides: TGTGCCAGCAGCTTAAGAAGGGTAACAGATACGCAGTATTTT.

Worth noting for this clonotype: As an off-target read in a library built for alpha chains, this beta chain has a frequency of little significance. The V call is TRBV29-1, the J call TRBJ2-3; 12 bases map to TRBD2. The CDR3 spans 15 residues. Germline CDR1 and CDR2: SQVTM and ANQGSEA. J lost 2 bases, V lost 5 bases, and 5 bases had no gene match. The CDR3 region has the DNA TGCAGCGTTCCTAGCGGGAGGGTATACACAGATACGCAGTATTTT. Protein: CSVPSGRVYTDTQYF.

Comments on this clonotype: The size of this beta chain means little, since it is a stray read in a library made for alpha chains. The gene calls are TRBV20-1 and TRBJ2-7, with 8 nucleotides matching TRBD1. J gave up 4 bases and V 3 bases, and 8 bases lay outside the gene matches. The CDR3 spans 14 residues. Germline loops: CDR1 DFQATT, CDR2 SNEGSKA (reference sequence). In DNA form, the CDR3 reads TGCAGTGCTAGGGCCCCCGACAGGGGATACGAGCAGTACTTC. As protein: CSARAPDRGYEQYF.

This clonotype has a single count. This beta chain is off target for a library built for alpha chains, so its abundance means little. The chain employs TRBV27 and TRBJ2-3; D is undetermined. The CDR3 contains 11 residues. V lost 7 bases and J lost 4, with 6 bases in between. Germline values: CDR1 MNHEY, CDR2 SMNVEV (reference sequence). The CDR3 bases are TGTGCCAGCAAAAACCCAGATACGCAGTATTTT. It encodes CASKNPDTQYF.

The table lists this clonotype with many counts. Little can be read into the size of this beta chain, an off-target read in a library designed for alpha chains. The chain couples TRBV11-2 to TRBJ2-3; D may be TRBD1 or TRBD2 (5 bases each). From germline, CDR1 is SGHAT and CDR2 FQNNGV. CDR3 size: 13 residues. Between the trimmed V and J ends, which lost 6 bases and 2 bases, there was a span of 9 bases. The CDR3, as DNA: TGTGCCAGCAGGGTCGGGACCACAGATACGCAGTATTTT. Its translation: CASRVGTTDTQYF.

This clonotype occurred many times. With the library built for alpha chains, this beta chain is off target and its frequency is not meaningful. The V gene is TRBV27, the J gene TRBJ2-1; 8 bases are a match to TRBD1. This CDR3 contains 13 residues. V shed 2 bases and J 7 bases; nucleotides not matched to a gene: 1. The V gene's germline CDR1 is MNHEY and CDR2 SMNVEV (reference sequence). The CDR3 sequence: CASSLQGANEQFF. CDR3 sequence (DNA): TGTGCCAGCAGTTTACAGGGGGCTAATGAGCAGTTCTTC.

This clonotype was found many times. This beta chain is a stray read from a library made for alpha chains; its abundance is not meaningful. The chain joins TRBV29-1 to TRBJ2-1; D might be TRBD2 (5 bases). The CDR3 has 17 residues. Trimming took off 8 bases at V and 0 bases at J, with 23 bases between the two ends. Germline loops: CDR1 SQVTM, CDR2 ANQGSEA. CDR3 sequence: CSSEGSGRTRSYNEQFF. The CDR3 coding sequence is TGCAGCTCCGAAGGGAGCGGCCGAACTCGCTCCTACAATGAGCAGTTCTTC.

As to this clonotype: This beta chain represents an off-target read in a library built for alpha chains; its size is of limited meaning. CDR3 coding DNA: TGTGCCAGCAGCTTTACTAGCGGGGGGGAAAAGGATGAGCAGTTCTTC. It codes for CASSFTSGGEKDEQFF. This rearrangement joins TRBV7-6 to TRBJ2-1; 13 bases line up with TRBD2. The CDR3 covers 16 residues. The J segment lost 8 bases and the V segment lost 3 bases, leaving 7 bases of the junction unmatched. Germline lookup yields CDR1 SGHVS and CDR2 FNYEAQ.

This clonotype was observed once. A much larger clone lies a single base off, so this may be a read error. The library was built for alpha chains, so this beta chain is an off-target read and its size means little. The chain links TRBV10-3 to TRBJ2-3; unclear D gene. Germline CDR1 and CDR2: ENHRY and SYGVKD. CDR3 length: 13 residues. The CDR3 sequence: CAITYNRSHTRYF. The CDR3 nucleotides are TGTGCCATCACCTACAATAGAAGCCATACGCGGTATTTT.

This clonotype was counted ten times or more. Within a library made for alpha chains, this beta chain is off target, and its count is uninformative. The chain uses TRBV2 and TRBJ2-3, with 14 bases identical to TRBD2. Germline V lookup: CDR1 SNHLY, CDR2 FYNNEI. V shed 6 bases and J 4 bases; nucleotides not matched to a gene: 3. The CDR3 runs to 15 residues. The CDR3 loop reads CASRGLAGDADTQYF. The CDR3 region has the DNA TGTGCCAGCAGGGGACTAGCGGGAGACGCAGATACGCAGTATTTT.

This clonotype was observed at least ten times. This beta chain is off target for a library built for alpha chains, so its abundance means little. The chain links TRBV7-2 to TRBJ2-1; 9 nucleotides line up with TRBD2. The germline V gene encodes CDR1 SGHTA and CDR2 FQGNSA. The CDR3 covers 14 residues. The V and J ends lost 3 bases and 9 bases, in that order; junction bases with no gene match: 6. The DNA for the CDR3 is TGTGCCAGCAGCTTTGAGCGGGGGGCTGGTGAGCAGTTCTTC. As protein: CASSFERGAGEQFF.

Many counts were recorded for this clonotype. Because the library targeted alpha chains, this beta chain is an off-target read whose size means little. The chain recombines TRBV29-1 with TRBJ2-5; D is uncertain. Per germline, CDR1 SQVTM and CDR2 ANQGSEA. With 5 bases removed from V and 0 bases from J, the gap between germline ends came to 10 bases. CDR3 length: 13 residues. The CDR3 loop reads CSVFVPYQETQYF. CDR3 nucleotide sequence: TGCAGCGTTTTTGTGCCGTACCAAGAGACCCAGTACTTC.

In the case of this clonotype: Being off target in a library aimed at alpha chains, this beta chain has a size of little meaning. V usage is TRBV4-2 and J usage is TRBJ2-1, with D possibly TRBD2 on 5 matching bases. The CDR3 contains 13 residues. Trimming removed 3 bases from V and 4 bases from J, with 7 bases in between. Per germline, CDR1 LGHNA and CDR2 YNFKEQ. The CDR3 region is CASSHGDYNEQFF. For the CDR3, the DNA is TGTGCCAGCAGCCACGGGGATTACAATGAGCAGTTCTTC.

This clonotype was counted many times. The library was prepared for alpha chains; this beta chain is a stray read, so its frequency means little. The gene calls are TRBV24-1 and TRBJ2-7; the match to TRBD1 covers 10 bases. J lost 5 bases, V lost 5 bases, and 8 bases had no gene match. CDR3 size: 15 residues. Per germline, CDR1 KGHDR and CDR2 SFDVKD. CDR3 region: CATSAPGQGTNEQYF. CDR3 sequence (DNA): TGTGCCACCAGTGCCCCGGGACAGGGGACCAACGAGCAGTACTTC.